This T cell receptor (beta chain) came from a study of vaccination effects on CD4 cells after COVID-19. General study findings and limits: Convalescent patients numbered few in the study; early post-infection timepoints were missing entirely. Common cold coronavirus cross-reactivity was shown by only 1 of 255 vaccine-induced clones in healthy vaccinees.

The CDR3 length is 15 residues. Germline-derived CDR1 and CDR2 are SGHAT and FQNNGV. The ends were cut back, 5 bases at V and 8 bases at J, with 19 bases in the middle. Note on this clone: Its antigen is currently unknown.

Using viral peptide pools, the ViraFEST assay grew out antigen-specific CD4+ T cells prior to sequencing. When 10 to 11 days of culture had elapsed, CD4+ T cells were isolated. Nucleocapsid antibody tests were negative, and the vaccine recipients had no prior SARS-CoV-2 infection. In the cultures, half the medium was exchanged for IL-2 medium on days 3 and 7. Some clones are missing from TCRdb's copy, which holds only in-frame ones; the method was immunoSEQ multiplex PCR. The repertoire holds some 60,000 clones, 65% to 85% seen once, with around 2.7% in the top ten. The material was CD4+ T cells from PBMCs cultured with HCoV-NL63 spike peptides, obtained before COVID-19 vaccination. The source is a human donor who received a COVID-19 vaccine. This chain links TRBV11-2 with TRBJ2-1; TRBD2 is a possible D gene (6 bases). The chain's CDR3 is CASSIPGLWTDEQFF. The CDR3 region has the DNA TGTGCCAGCAGCATACCGGGACTTTGGACGGATGAGCAGTTCTTC.